This TCR beta chain originates from a study of blood T cell repertoires in COVID-19. About the research overall: Samples of COVID-19 (acute and convalescent) were obtained from the United States, Italy and Spain. PBMCs, B-cell-depleted T cells, or T cells were the source of the cDNA or gDNA that made up the material.

Generated by immunoSEQ multiplex PCR, the TCRdb table keeps only in-frame clones and is missing some. The sample has some 97,000 clones; 85% to 90% are singletons. CDR3 length: 18 amino acids. Losses at the gene ends were 3 bases for V and 0 bases for J; bases not matched to a gene: 10. The V gene's germline CDR1 is MGHRA and CDR2 YSYEKL. This clonotype was obtained from a human donor in a cohort sampled during active COVID-19. Sequenced sample: peripheral blood. V and J are TRBV4-1 and TRBJ2-1; 8 nucleotides match TRBD2. The chain's CDR3 is CASSHTRPGTSSYNEQFF. In DNA, the CDR3 is TGCGCCAGCAGCCATACGCGGCCCGGGACTAGCTCCTACAATGAGCAGTTCTTC.